These 13 T cell receptor beta chains originate from one sample sequenced in a study of T cell repertoires in cytomegalovirus infection. Antigens for these TCRs are unknown. TCRdb independently ran MiXCR on the reads; one entry per CDR3 protein. The sample has some 940,000 distinct CDR3 sequences, approximately 31% seen once. Sequencing used cultured CD8+ T cells from PBMCs, obtained from culture after CMV antigen stimulation. Every receptor here comes from a human donor in good health (CMV status not recorded). Some clones in this sample may be carry-over from other donors' samples.

This clonotype was observed a handful of times. The chain links TRBV27 to TRBJ1-1, with TRBD1 identical over 7 bases. CDR3 length: 13 amino acids. The germline gives CDR1 MNHEY, CDR2 SMNVEV (reference sequence). J gave up 4 bases and V 5 bases, and 4 bases lay outside the gene matches. The CDR3 sequence: CASSTGVITEAFF. DNA of the CDR3: TGTGCCAGCAGTACAGGGGTAATCACTGAAGCTTTCTTT.

The chain carries TRBV6-1 and TRBJ1-1, with a weak D call TRBD1 (5 bases). The CDR3 is made up of 15 amino acids. Germline V gene lookup returns CDR1 MNHNS and CDR2 SASEGT. The V and J ends lost 7 bases and 6 bases respectively, with 21 bases between them. The CDR3 is CASNYGTSVVSEAFF. The DNA for the CDR3 is TGTGCCAGCAATTACGGGACCTCCGTCGTCTCTGAAGCTTTCTTT.

This clonotype was picked up a small number of times. This chain joins TRBV7-9 and TRBJ1-1; D unclear. The CDR3 contains 13 residues. Germline CDR1 and CDR2: SEHNR and FQNEAQ (reference sequence). Trimming removed 1 base from V and 11 bases from J, with 14 bases in between. CDR3 amino acids: CASSLGSWREAFF. CDR3 DNA sequence: TGTGCCAGCAGCTTAGGGAGTTGGCGAGAGGCTTTCTTT.

This clonotype was counted a few times. The rearrangement links TRBV7-9 to TRBJ2-2, with 7 bases that match TRBD2. The germline gives CDR1 SEHNR, CDR2 FQNEAQ (reference sequence). Trimming at V came to 5 bases and at J to 3 bases, leaving 15 bases not matched to a gene. This CDR3 region has 18 residues. CDR3 nucleotide sequence: TGTGCCAGCAGCCCGGGTCGATTGGGCGGGGGTTACACCGGGGAGCTGTTTTTT. Protein product: CASSPGRLGGGYTGELFF.

This clonotype was counted a few times. The junction departs from the called germline gene at one end, perhaps through a read error. V gene TRBV5-1 combines with J gene TRBJ2-3; weak D call: TRBD2 (6 bases). The CDR3 totals 15 residues. Germline V gene sequence: CDR1 SGHRS, CDR2 YFSETQ. The CDR3 spells CASSLDYSLTDTQYF. CDR3 DNA sequence: TGTGCCAGCAGCTTGGACTACAGCCTCACAGATACGCAGTATTTT. The full variable domain, rest sourced from reference TRBV5-1 and TRBJ2-3, is KAGVTQTPRYLIKTRGQQVTLSCSPISGHRSVSWYQQTPGQGLQFLFEYFSETQRNKGNFPGRFSGRQFSNSRSEMNVSTLELGDSALYLCASSLDYSLTDTQYFGPGTRLTVL.

A remark on this clonotype: A read error may account for a junction end that differs from germline. The V and J genes are TRBV7-6 and TRBJ2-5, with TRBD2 matching over 9 bases. The CDR3 is made up of 18 amino acids. Germline CDR1 reads SGHVS; CDR2 reads FNYEAQ. DNA of the CDR3: TGTGTCAGCAGCTTAGTTCCCCCTCAGGCGGGGGGGGGGGAGACCCAGTACTTC. This sequence encodes CVSSLVPPQAGGGETQYF.

In its sample, this clonotype is medium-sized. The chain recombines TRBV4-1 with TRBJ2-3; D is ambiguous. Germline V gene data show CDR1 as MGHRA and CDR2 as YSYEKL. V was pared by 4 bases and J by 3 bases, with 14 bases between. The CDR3 is 15 amino acids. The CDR3 coding sequence is TGCGCCAGCAGCCTAGTCGGCTCCGTTACAGATACGCAGTATTTT. Protein product: CASSLVGSVTDTQYF.

This clonotype was observed at least ten times. The chain combines TRBV7-6 with TRBJ2-7, with TRBD2 matching 11 bases. Looked up from germline, CDR1 is SGHVS and CDR2 is FNYEAQ. The CDR3 length is 15 residues. Germline trimming cut 5 bases from V and 3 bases from J; bases unmatched to any gene: 6. CDR3 in amino acids: CASSQTSGANYEQYF. CDR3 DNA sequence: TGTGCCAGCAGCCAGACTAGCGGGGCTAACTACGAGCAGTACTTC.

The CDR3 region has the DNA TGTGCCAGCAGCCCATTAGCAGGGGGCGCGAACACTGAAGCTTTCTTT. Protein product: CASSPLAGGANTEAFF. The chain couples TRBV7-6 to TRBJ1-1; 8 bases match TRBD1. Per the germline V gene, CDR1 is SGHVS and CDR2 is FNYEAQ. The V segment lost 5 bases and the J segment 1 base; nucleotides outside the gene matches: 9. The CDR3 is made up of 16 amino acids.

The chain uses TRBV25-1 and TRBJ2-7, with D tentatively TRBD2 (6 bases). This CDR3 region has 14 residues. The germline V gene encodes CDR1 MGHDK and CDR2 SYGVNS. Trimming left V 2 bases short and J 5 bases short, with 13 bases between. CDR3: CASSEGVGEDEQYF. The CDR3 DNA sequence: TGTGCCAGCAGTGAAGGGGTTGGGGAGGACGAGCAGTACTTC.

On this clonotype itself: Relative to the germline gene, one junction end is altered; a read error may explain this. The chain carries TRBV27 and TRBJ2-1, with 9 bases aligning to TRBD2. This CDR3 comprises 14 residues. Germline CDR1 and CDR2: MNHEY and SMNVEV (reference sequence). The CDR3 nucleotides are TGTCCCAGCAGCCTAGCGGGGAGTTACAATGAGCAGTTCTTC. It is translated as CPSSLAGSYNEQFF.

A remark on this clonotype: A junction boundary mismatches the germline segment, possibly from a read error. The V call is TRBV4-3, the J call TRBJ2-5, with TRBD2 matching over 16 bases. Germline V lookup: CDR1 LGHNA, CDR2 YSLEER. The CDR3 extends over 18 amino acids. The CDR3 here is CANSLGLAGGLDQETQYF. The DNA of the CDR3 is TGCGCCAACAGCCTGGGACTAGCGGGGGGGTTAGATCAAGAGACCCAGTACTTC.

Remarks on this clonotype: A much larger clone lies one base from this, so it may be a read error. The genes are TRBV7-2 and TRBJ1-1; D gene uncertain. This CDR3 contains 14 residues. Per the germline V gene, CDR1 is SGHTA and CDR2 is FQGNSA. The CDR3 reads CVSQRVTSNTEAFF. CDR3 nucleotides: TGTGTCAGCCAACGGGTGACCTCGAACACTGAAGCTTTCTTT.